The present entry profiles one T cell receptor (beta chain) with its context. Its specificity is unknown. The PCR had 60 Vbeta and 13 Jbeta primers. The method was immunoSEQ multiplex PCR; TCRdb's version includes in-frame clones alone and lacks a portion of them. Of approximately 89,000 clones in the sample, more than 75% were seen once. This sample was included in a study of cytomegalovirus exposure and HLA in healthy donors. Overall study results and limits: Later analysis associated a missense DCLRE1C variant with TCR beta V- and J-gene trimming. Common viral pathogens (according to a later analysis) appeared linked to several of the most significant clusters. Among immune exposure information, only CMV serostatus was available.

From germline, CDR1 is SGDLS and CDR2 YYNGEE. The CDR3 length is 14 residues. V was clipped by 1 base and J by 0 bases, with 6 bases between them. The chain combines TRBV9 with TRBJ2-3; unclear D gene. This sequence originates from a human donor in good health. The sample consisted of PBMCs. CDR3 nucleotides: TGTGCCAGCAGCGTATCGTCTAGCACAGATACGCAGTATTTT. Translating it yields CASSVSSSTDTQYF.